Listed here are 10 T cell receptor beta chains from one sample, sequenced in a study of PD-L1 blockade in urothelial cancer. Stated time point: peripheral blood 6 weeks after treatment start. Assay: immunoSEQ multiplex PCR; the TCRdb copy retains only in-frame clones and omits some. The sample shows 83,000 or so clones, 75% to 90% of them seen only once. The specimen was PBMCs, collected around atezolizumab (anti-PD-L1) treatment. Receptor source: a man aged 70 or older with urothelial cancer.

The chain recombines TRBV10-3 with TRBJ2-7, with 12 bases aligning to TRBD1. Per germline, CDR1 ENHRY and CDR2 SYGVKD. V gave up 7 bases and J gave up 6 bases; unmatched junction bases: 7. The CDR3 runs 14 residues. The CDR3 nucleotides read TGTGCCATCACCCAAGGGACAGGGGGCTTCGAGCAGTACTTC. Translated: CAITQGTGGFEQYF.

This clone was picked up a small number of times. The chain recombines TRBV18 with TRBJ2-2; 13 nucleotides line up with TRBD2. The CDR3 is made up of 19 amino acids. The germline V gene has CDR1 KGHSH and CDR2 LQKENI. V dropped 1 base and J dropped 4; count of bases not matched to a gene: 9. As DNA, the CDR3 is TGTGCCAGCTCACCACAGCGGACTAGCGGGAGTAGCGGCACCGGGGAGCTGTTTTTT. Translation: CASSPQRTSGSSGTGELFF.

The chain links TRBV5-4 to TRBJ2-2, with 7 bases aligning to TRBD1. This CDR3 has 13 residues. The V segment lost 6 bases and the J segment 5 bases; nucleotides outside the gene matches: 4. The germline CDR1 and CDR2 sequences are SGHNT and YYREEE (reference sequence). DNA for the CDR3: TGTGCCAGCACCACAGGGGTAACCGGGGAGCTGTTTTTT. Residues: CASTTGVTGELFF.

The chain joins TRBV10-2 to TRBJ1-3; D unresolved. The V end lost 0 bases, the J end lost 1 base, and 4 bases lay between the germline ends. The CDR3 runs to 14 residues. Germline assignment: CDR1 WSHSY and CDR2 SAAADI. The CDR3 DNA follows: TGCGCCAGCAGTGAGTCGCAGTCTGGAAACACCATATATTTT. This codes for CASSESQSGNTIYF.

The chain couples TRBV6-5 to TRBJ1-1; D not certain. CDR3 size: 14 residues. Trimming removed 2 bases from V and 2 bases from J, with 9 bases in between. Germline lookup yields CDR1 MNHEY and CDR2 SVGAGI. For the CDR3, the DNA is TGTGCCAGCAGTTACGCCGGGAGCAACACTGAAGCTTTCTTT. It encodes CASSYAGSNTEAFF.

This clone turned up a few times. This sequence joins TRBV4-2 and TRBJ1-5; D is undetermined. This CDR3 has 17 residues. Germline V gene sequence: CDR1 LGHNA, CDR2 YNFKEQ. V was shortened by 5 bases and J by 0 bases, with 17 bases between the two germline ends. The CDR3 bases are TGTGCCAGCAGCACGAAAAATAGTCGGTTTAGCAATCAGCCCCAGCATTTT. Translating it yields CASSTKNSRFSNQPQHF.

The CDR3 loop is CASSLEAGVSTDTQYF. In DNA form, the CDR3 reads TGTGCCAGCAGCTTGGAAGCGGGGGTTTCCACAGATACGCAGTATTTT. The V gene is TRBV5-4, the J gene TRBJ2-3, with 8 bases that match TRBD2. Germline lookup yields CDR1 SGHNT and CDR2 YYREEE (reference sequence). The CDR3 loop spans 16 amino acids. Germline trimming cut 0 bases from V and 2 bases from J; bases unmatched to any gene: 5.

Only a few counts were recorded for this clone. The chain couples TRBV10-3 to TRBJ2-1, with 10 nucleotides matching TRBD1. The CDR3 is 14 residues long. Germline V lookup: CDR1 ENHRY, CDR2 SYGVKD. The junction had 8 bases not matched to a gene; V was cut back by 7 bases and J by 8 bases. The CDR3 here is CAINTGTGVDEQFF. The CDR3 DNA reads as TGTGCCATCAACACCGGGACAGGGGTAGATGAGCAGTTCTTC.

V is TRBV7-2 and J is TRBJ2-1, with 8 bases identical to TRBD2. The V gene's germline CDR1 is SGHTA and CDR2 FQGNSA. The CDR3 covers 15 residues. The junction had 8 bases not matched to a gene; V was cut back by 5 bases and J by 5 bases. The CDR3: CASSPLSGGDNEQFF. CDR3 in DNA: TGTGCCAGCAGCCCCCTATCGGGAGGGGACAATGAGCAGTTCTTC.

The chain recombines TRBV19 with TRBJ1-2, with 8 bases lining up with TRBD1. Germline V gene data show CDR1 as LNHDA and CDR2 as SQIVND (reference sequence). The length of the CDR3 is 11 residues. The J segment lost 9 bases and the V segment lost 6 bases, leaving 3 bases of the junction unmatched. CDR3 coding DNA: TGTGCCAGTAGGACAGGGGAAAGCTACACCTTC. It yields the protein CASRTGESYTF.